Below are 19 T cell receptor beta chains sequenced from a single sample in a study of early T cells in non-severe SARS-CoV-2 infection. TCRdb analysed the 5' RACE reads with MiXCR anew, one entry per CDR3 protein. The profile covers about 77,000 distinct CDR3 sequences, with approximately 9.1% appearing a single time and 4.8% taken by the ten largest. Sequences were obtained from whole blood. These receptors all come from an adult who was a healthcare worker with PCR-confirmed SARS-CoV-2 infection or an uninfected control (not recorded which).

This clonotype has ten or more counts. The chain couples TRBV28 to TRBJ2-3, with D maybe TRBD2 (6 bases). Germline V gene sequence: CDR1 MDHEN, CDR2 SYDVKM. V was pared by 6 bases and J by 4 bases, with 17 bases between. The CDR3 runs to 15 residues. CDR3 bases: TGTGCCAGCAGGCGCGCCGGGAGTATTGCAGATACGCAGTATTTT. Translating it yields CASRRAGSIADTQYF.

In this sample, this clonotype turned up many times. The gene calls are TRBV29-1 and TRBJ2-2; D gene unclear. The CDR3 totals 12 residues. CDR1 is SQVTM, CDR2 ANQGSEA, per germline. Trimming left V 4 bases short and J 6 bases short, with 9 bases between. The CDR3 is CSVGDGPGELFF. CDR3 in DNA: TGCAGCGTTGGGGATGGGCCCGGGGAGCTGTTTTTT.

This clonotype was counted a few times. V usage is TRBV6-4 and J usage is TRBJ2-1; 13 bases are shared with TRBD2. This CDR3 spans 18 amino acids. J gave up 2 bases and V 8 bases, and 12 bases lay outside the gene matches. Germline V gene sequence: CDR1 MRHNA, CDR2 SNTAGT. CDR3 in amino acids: CASRTSGRVLRTYNEQFF. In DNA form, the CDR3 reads TGTGCCAGCCGAACTAGCGGGAGGGTACTTAGGACCTACAATGAGCAGTTCTTC.

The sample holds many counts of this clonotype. The CDR3 sequence is CASSSTQNTEAFF. In DNA form, the CDR3 reads TGTGCCAGCTCATCCACACAGAACACTGAAGCTTTCTTT. The chain combines TRBV18 with TRBJ1-1; D call uncertain. Germline assignment: CDR1 KGHSH and CDR2 LQKENI. This CDR3 has 13 amino acids. V gave up 5 bases and J gave up 1 base, with 8 bases separating them. The variable domain in full, with the rest retrieved from reference TRBV18 and TRBJ1-1, is NAGVMQNPRHLVRRRGQEARLRCSPMKGHSHVYWYRQLPEEGLKFMVYLQKENIIDESGMPKERFSAEFPKEGPSILRIQQVVRGDSAAYFCASSSTQNTEAFFGQGTRLTVV.

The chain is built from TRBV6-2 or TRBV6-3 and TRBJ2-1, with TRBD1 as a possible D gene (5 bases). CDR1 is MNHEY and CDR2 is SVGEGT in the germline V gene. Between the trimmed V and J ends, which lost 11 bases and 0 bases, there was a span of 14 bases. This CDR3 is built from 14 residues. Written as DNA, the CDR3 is TGTGCCGCTCAGGGTCCGAGCTCCTACAATGAGCAGTTCTTC. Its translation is CAAQGPSSYNEQFF.

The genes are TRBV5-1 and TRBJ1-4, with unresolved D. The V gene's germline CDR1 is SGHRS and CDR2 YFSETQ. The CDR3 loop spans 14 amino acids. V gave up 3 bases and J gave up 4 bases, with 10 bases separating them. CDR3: CASSWMGSNEKLFF. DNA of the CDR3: TGCGCCAGCAGCTGGATGGGTAGTAATGAAAAACTGTTTTTT.

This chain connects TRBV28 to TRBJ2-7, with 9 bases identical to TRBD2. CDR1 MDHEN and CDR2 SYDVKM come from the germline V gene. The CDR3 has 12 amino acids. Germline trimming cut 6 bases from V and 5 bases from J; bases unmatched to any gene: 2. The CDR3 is CASRSGRNEQYF. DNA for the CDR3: TGTGCCAGCAGAAGCGGGAGGAACGAGCAGTACTTC.

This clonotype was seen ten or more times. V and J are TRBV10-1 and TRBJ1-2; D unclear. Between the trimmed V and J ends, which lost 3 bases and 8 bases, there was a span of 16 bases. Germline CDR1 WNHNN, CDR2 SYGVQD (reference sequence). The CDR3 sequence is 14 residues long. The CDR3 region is CASSDTPETGGYTF. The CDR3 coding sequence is TGCGCCAGCAGTGACACGCCGGAGACGGGGGGCTACACCTTC.

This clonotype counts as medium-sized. CDR3 coding DNA: TGTGCCAGCAGGCCACCGTGGGGACAGGGGGACCACGAGCAGTACTTC. It codes for CASRPPWGQGDHEQYF. The chain is built from TRBV28 and TRBJ2-7; 11 bases line up with TRBD1. This CDR3 has 16 residues. Germline V gives CDR1 MDHEN, CDR2 SYDVKM. V was clipped by 6 bases and J by 5 bases; unmatched bases: 12. The full variable domain, with the rest looked up from reference TRBV28 and TRBJ2-7, is DVKVTQSSRYLVKRTGEKVFLECVQDMDHENMFWYRQDPGLGLRLIYFSYDVKMKEKGDIPEGYSVSREKKERFSLILESASTNQTSMYLCASRPPWGQGDHEQYFGPGTRLTVT.

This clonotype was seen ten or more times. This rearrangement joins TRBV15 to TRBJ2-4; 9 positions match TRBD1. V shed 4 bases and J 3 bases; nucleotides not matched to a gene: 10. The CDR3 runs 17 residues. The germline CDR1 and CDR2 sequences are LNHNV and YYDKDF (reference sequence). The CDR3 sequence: CATSIHPQGAGKNIQYF. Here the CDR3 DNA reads TGTGCCACCAGCATTCATCCACAGGGGGCTGGCAAAAACATTCAGTACTTC.

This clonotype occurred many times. Here the CDR3 DNA reads TGTGCCAGCAGCTCCTCCGTGCGGGTTGCGGGACACCCCCACGGTGAAAAACTGTTTTTT. Residues: CASSSSVRVAGHPHGEKLFF. V and J are TRBV7-9 and TRBJ1-4, with a possible D match to TRBD1 (6 bases). V was pared by 4 bases and J by 7 bases, with 31 bases between. Germline V gene lookup returns CDR1 SEHNR and CDR2 FQNEAQ (reference sequence). The CDR3 extends over 20 amino acids.

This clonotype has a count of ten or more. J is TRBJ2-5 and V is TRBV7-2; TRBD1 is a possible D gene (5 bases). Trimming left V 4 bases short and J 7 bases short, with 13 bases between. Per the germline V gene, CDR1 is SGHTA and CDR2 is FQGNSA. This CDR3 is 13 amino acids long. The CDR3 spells CASSYDSPGTQYF. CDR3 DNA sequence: TGTGCCAGCAGCTACGACAGTCCGGGGACCCAGTACTTC.

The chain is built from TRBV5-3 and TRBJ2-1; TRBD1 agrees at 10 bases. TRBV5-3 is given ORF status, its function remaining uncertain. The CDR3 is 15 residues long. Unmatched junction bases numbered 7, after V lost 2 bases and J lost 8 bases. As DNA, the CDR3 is TGTGCCAGAAGCTTCCCTCGGACAGGGGGTTATGAGCAGTTCTTC. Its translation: CARSFPRTGGYEQFF.

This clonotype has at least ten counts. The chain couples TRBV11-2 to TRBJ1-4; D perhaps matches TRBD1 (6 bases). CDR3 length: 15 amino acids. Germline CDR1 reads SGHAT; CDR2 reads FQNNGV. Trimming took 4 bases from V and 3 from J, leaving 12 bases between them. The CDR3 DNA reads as TGTGCCAGCAGCTCCCAAGGGGGGGCTAATGAAAAACTGTTTTTT. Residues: CASSSQGGANEKLFF. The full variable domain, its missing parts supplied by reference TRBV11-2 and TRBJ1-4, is EAGVAQSPRYKIIEKRQSVAFWCNPISGHATLYWYQQILGQGPKLLIQFQNNGVVDDSQLPKDRFSAERLKGVDSTLKIQPAKLEDSAVYLCASSSQGGANEKLFFGSGTQLSVL.

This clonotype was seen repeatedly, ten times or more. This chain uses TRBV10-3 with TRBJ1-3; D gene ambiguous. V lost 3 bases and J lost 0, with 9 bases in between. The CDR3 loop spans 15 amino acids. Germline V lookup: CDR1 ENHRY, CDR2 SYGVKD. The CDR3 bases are TGTGCCATCAGTGAAAGGTCCGGCTCTGGAAACACCATATATTTT. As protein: CAISERSGSGNTIYF.

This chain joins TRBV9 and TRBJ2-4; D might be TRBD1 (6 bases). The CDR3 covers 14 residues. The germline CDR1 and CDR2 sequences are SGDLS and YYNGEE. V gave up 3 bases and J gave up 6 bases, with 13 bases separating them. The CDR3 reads CASSGMDSLNIQYF. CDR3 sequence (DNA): TGTGCCAGCAGCGGCATGGACAGCCTAAACATTCAGTACTTC.

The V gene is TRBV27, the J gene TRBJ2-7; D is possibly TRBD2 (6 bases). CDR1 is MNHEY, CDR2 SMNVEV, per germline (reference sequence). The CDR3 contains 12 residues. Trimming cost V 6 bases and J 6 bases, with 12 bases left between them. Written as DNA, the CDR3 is TGTGCCAGCAGCCAACGGGGGATCGAGCAGTACTTC. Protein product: CASSQRGIEQYF.

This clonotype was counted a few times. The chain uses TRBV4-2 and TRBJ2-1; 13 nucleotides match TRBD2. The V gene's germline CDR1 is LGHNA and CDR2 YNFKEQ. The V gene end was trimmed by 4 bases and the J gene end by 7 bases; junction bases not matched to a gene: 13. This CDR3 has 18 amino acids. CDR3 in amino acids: CASSPINVGLAGENEQFF. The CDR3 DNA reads TGTGCCAGCAGCCCAATTAATGTTGGACTAGCGGGGGAGAATGAGCAGTTCTTC.

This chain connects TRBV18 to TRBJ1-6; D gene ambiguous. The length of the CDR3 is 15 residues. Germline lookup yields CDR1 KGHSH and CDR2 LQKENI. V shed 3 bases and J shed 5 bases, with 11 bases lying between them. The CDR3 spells CASSPYPNHNSPLHF. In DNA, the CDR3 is TGTGCCAGCTCACCGTACCCGAACCATAATTCACCCCTCCACTTT.